One sample yielded the 20 T cell receptor beta chains listed below, sequenced in a study of blood T cell repertoires in COVID-19. The assay was immunoSEQ multiplex PCR, and TCRdb's table has in-frame clones only and misses some. In the table there are 300,000 to 400,000 clones, 88% of which are singletons. Sequencing was performed on peripheral blood. These receptors all come from a woman in her 70s with COVID-19, enrolled during active disease.

The chain is built from TRBV7-8 and TRBJ2-5; 8 nucleotides match TRBD2. Germline trimming cut 5 bases from V and 5 bases from J; bases unmatched to any gene: 7. CDR3 length: 14 residues. Germline assignment: CDR1 SGHVS and CDR2 FQNEAQ. The CDR3 sequence is CASSPFGGAETQYF. Here the CDR3 DNA reads TGTGCCAGCAGCCCATTCGGGGGGGCGGAGACCCAGTACTTC.

This sequence joins TRBV24-1 and TRBJ2-1, with TRBD1 identical over 9 bases. CDR1 is KGHDR, CDR2 SFDVKD, per germline. This CDR3 is built from 15 residues. The V and J ends lost 4 bases and 8 bases, in that order; junction bases with no gene match: 8. The CDR3 sequence is CATSDHRGLGDEQFF. The CDR3 DNA reads TGTGCCACCAGTGACCACAGGGGGCTGGGGGATGAGCAGTTCTTC.

This clone has just a few counts. The chain carries TRBV27 and TRBJ1-5; D is possibly TRBD1 (5 bases). Trimming took 4 bases from V and 4 from J, leaving 8 bases between them. CDR3 length: 13 residues. In germline, CDR1 is MNHEY, CDR2 SMNVEV (reference sequence). CDR3 amino acids: CASSSGGNQPQHF. DNA of the CDR3: TGTGCCAGCAGTTCGGGGGGGAATCAGCCCCAGCATTTT.

The rearrangement links TRBV6-6 to TRBJ1-6; possible D gene TRBD1, 5 bases. V lost 5 bases and J lost 0, with 14 bases in between. The CDR3 is made up of 17 amino acids. CDR1 MNHNY and CDR2 SVGAGI come from the germline V gene (reference sequence). The CDR3: CASSQGGMSSYNSPLHF. The DNA for the CDR3 is TGTGCCAGCAGTCAGGGAGGGATGAGCTCCTATAATTCACCCCTCCACTTT.

This clone occurred once. The chain couples TRBV6-5 to TRBJ1-2; D not certain. This CDR3 contains 15 residues. Per the germline V gene, CDR1 is MNHEY and CDR2 is SVGAGI. With 8 bases removed from V and 0 bases from J, the gap between germline ends came to 16 bases. This chain's CDR3 is CASFRDIVSNYGYTF. CDR3 coding DNA: TGTGCCAGCTTTAGAGACATCGTTTCTAACTATGGCTACACCTTC.

V usage is TRBV5-4 and J usage is TRBJ1-1, with 7 nucleotides matching TRBD1. CDR1 is SGHNT and CDR2 is YYREEE in the germline V gene (reference sequence). The junction had 3 bases not matched to a gene; V was cut back by 4 bases and J by 6 bases. The CDR3 length is 12 residues. This CDR3 reads CASSPQGAEAFF. The CDR3 DNA reads as TGTGCCAGCAGCCCCCAGGGGGCTGAAGCTTTCTTT. The entire variable domain, with the rest obtained from reference TRBV5-4 and TRBJ1-1, is as follows: ETGVTQSPTHLIKTRGQQVTLRCSSQSGHNTVSWYQQALGQGPQFIFQYYREEENGRGNFPPRFSGLQFPNYSSELNVNALELDDSALYLCASSPQGAEAFFGQGTRLTVV.

The CDR3 sequence: CASSPRRSPASPLHF. Here the CDR3 DNA reads TGTGCCAGCAGCCCCCGCAGGTCGCCTGCTTCACCCCTCCACTTT. The V call is TRBV6-5, the J call TRBJ1-6, with D uncertain. Germline V gene data show CDR1 as MNHEY and CDR2 as SVGAGI. The CDR3 spans 15 residues. The ends were cut back, 6 bases at V and 9 bases at J, with 18 bases in the middle.

The V gene is TRBV2, the J gene TRBJ1-4; D uncertain. The CDR3 consists of 14 residues. Trimming cost V 6 bases and J 1 base, with 9 bases left between them. The germline V gene encodes CDR1 SNHLY and CDR2 FYNNEI. For the CDR3, the DNA is TGTGCCAGCAGGGTCGATAGAACTAATGAAAAACTGTTTTTT. Protein: CASRVDRTNEKLFF.

This rearrangement joins TRBV28 to TRBJ2-3; 12 bases align to TRBD2. There are 15 residues in the CDR3. In germline, CDR1 is MDHEN, CDR2 SYDVKM. V lost 10 bases and J lost 3; bases outside the gene matches: 8. CDR3 sequence reads: CAISSGGAMTDTQYF. The DNA of the CDR3 is TGTGCCATCTCTAGCGGGGGGGCGATGACAGATACGCAGTATTTT.

V usage is TRBV5-1 and J usage is TRBJ2-6; D not certain. This CDR3 contains 15 residues. V shed 3 bases and J shed 2 bases, with 9 bases lying between them. The germline V gene encodes CDR1 SGHRS and CDR2 YFSETQ. CDR3 loop: CASSSSVAGANVLTF. The CDR3 DNA reads TGCGCCAGCAGCTCCTCAGTTGCTGGGGCCAACGTCCTGACTTTC.

This chain joins TRBV5-1 and TRBJ1-3; TRBD1 is a possible D gene (6 bases). Germline-derived CDR1 and CDR2 are SGHRS and YFSETQ. Trimming took off 6 bases at V and 2 bases at J, with 12 bases between the two ends. The CDR3 runs to 14 residues. This chain's CDR3 is CASMNEGAGNTIYF. The CDR3 nucleotides read TGCGCCAGCATGAATGAGGGGGCTGGAAACACCATATATTTT.

The gene calls are TRBV12-3 or TRBV12-4 and TRBJ2-5; the D gene is possibly TRBD2 (5 bases). V gave up 3 bases and J gave up 5 bases, with 10 bases separating them. CDR3 size: 13 residues. CDR3 sequence (DNA): TGTGCCAGCAGTTTCCAGGAGCGGGAGACCCAGTACTTC. Amino acid sequence: CASSFQERETQYF.

The chain is built from TRBV3-1 (or the pseudogene TRBV3-2) and TRBJ1-5; 9 nucleotides line up with TRBD1. This CDR3 is built from 15 residues. J gave up 6 bases and V 1 base, and 4 bases lay outside the gene matches. Germline V gene lookup returns CDR1 LGHDT and CDR2 YNNKEL (reference sequence). The CDR3 sequence is CASSQGTTGGQPQHF. CDR3 nucleotides: TGTGCCAGCAGCCAAGGAACGACAGGGGGTCAGCCCCAGCATTTT.

The chain carries TRBV4-1 and TRBJ1-2; tentatively, D is TRBD1 (5 bases). Germline V lookup: CDR1 MGHRA, CDR2 YSYEKL. This CDR3 is 13 amino acids long. V was shortened by 4 bases and J by 2 bases, with 8 bases between the two germline ends. The CDR3 region has the DNA TGCGCCAGCAGCCCGGCAGGGAACTATGGCTACACCTTC. This translates into CASSPAGNYGYTF.

The V call is TRBV5-4, the J call TRBJ2-7; a possible D gene is TRBD2 (5 bases). The V end lost 0 bases, the J end lost 2 bases, and 9 bases lay between the germline ends. Germline V gene lookup returns CDR1 SGHNT and CDR2 YYREEE (reference sequence). This CDR3 is built from 14 residues. CDR3 protein: CASSLGGKAYEQYF. As DNA, the CDR3 is TGTGCCAGCAGCTTGGGAGGGAAGGCCTACGAGCAGTACTTC.

The V call is TRBV12-5, the J call TRBJ1-5; maybe TRBD1 (5 bases). Per the germline V gene, CDR1 is LGHNT and CDR2 is FRNRAP. The V gene lost 0 bases and the J gene lost 6 bases, with 24 bases spanning the gap. This CDR3 has 19 residues. CDR3 coding DNA: TGTGCTAGTGGTTTGGTATACCTTGGGACTGGGGAGGTAGGTCAGCCCCAGCATTTT. It codes for CASGLVYLGTGEVGQPQHF.

CDR3 amino acids: CASSPGVAGTQYF. The CDR3 DNA sequence: TGTGCCAGCAGCCCCGGGGTAGCGGGGACGCAGTATTTT. The V and J genes are TRBV6-5 and TRBJ2-3; 8 positions match TRBD2. V was clipped by 6 bases and J by 9 bases; unmatched bases: 8. The CDR3 consists of 13 residues. Looked up from germline, CDR1 is MNHEY and CDR2 is SVGAGI.

V and J are TRBV11-2 and TRBJ1-1; D uncertain. The CDR3 length is 16 residues. V dropped 1 base and J dropped 1 base, with 13 bases sitting between them. Germline values: CDR1 SGHAT, CDR2 FQNNGV. In DNA, the CDR3 is TGTGCCAGCAGCTTAGGCGGGGATTGGGGGAACACTGAAGCTTTCTTT. This codes for CASSLGGDWGNTEAFF.

The chain recombines TRBV9 with TRBJ1-4; 7 bases fit TRBD1. CDR1 is SGDLS and CDR2 is YYNGEE in the germline V gene. V shed 6 bases and J 1 base; nucleotides not matched to a gene: 3. The CDR3 has 14 residues. CDR3 region: CASTQGITNEKLFF. The CDR3 nucleotides read TGTGCCAGCACACAGGGGATAACTAATGAAAAACTGTTTTTT.

This clone was detected once. The rearrangement joins TRBV7-7 to TRBJ2-7; 8 bases fit TRBD1. The length of the CDR3 is 15 residues. The trim removed 5 bases at V and 0 bases at J, leaving 6 bases unmatched. Germline-derived CDR1 and CDR2 are SSHAT and FNYEAQ (reference sequence). The chain's CDR3 is CASSPGQGSSYEQYF. The CDR3 nucleotides read TGTGCCAGCAGCCCCGGACAGGGTAGCTCCTACGAGCAGTACTTC.